The next 9 T cell receptor beta chains were all read from a single sample in a study of blood T cell repertoires in COVID-19. Sequencing was performed with immunoSEQ multiplex PCR; in TCRdb, only in-frame clones are kept and a portion is missing. Among 210,000 or so clones listed, 85% to 90% were seen once. Sequenced sample: peripheral blood. The receptors come from a man aged 50-60 years with acute or convalescent COVID-19.

The chain is built from TRBV5-6 and TRBJ1-1, with D maybe TRBD1 (6 bases). There are 15 residues in the CDR3. The germline V gene has CDR1 SGHDT and CDR2 YYEEEE. Deletions cut 4 bases from V and 3 bases from J, with 16 bases between. The CDR3 here is CASSPRQAPYTEAFF. CDR3 bases: TGTGCCAGCAGCCCGAGACAGGCACCCTACACTGAAGCTTTCTTT.

CDR3 coding DNA: TGTGCCTGGACCACCCCCCCAGGGCACGGAAACACCATATATTTT. Translation gives CAWTTPPGHGNTIYF. The chain links TRBV30 to TRBJ1-3; a weak D match, TRBD1 (5 bases). With 4 bases removed from V and 4 bases from J, the gap between germline ends came to 17 bases. The germline V gene has CDR1 GTSNPN and CDR2 SVGIG (reference sequence). This CDR3 comprises 15 residues.

This clone came up once. The genes are TRBV13 and TRBJ1-2; D is unresolved. V was pared by 0 bases and J by 3 bases, with 8 bases between. The CDR3 runs to 14 residues. Germline-derived CDR1 and CDR2 are PRHDT and FYEKMQ (reference sequence). CDR3 residues: CASSLGEGYYGYTF. CDR3 nucleotide sequence: TGTGCCAGCAGCTTAGGTGAGGGCTACTATGGCTACACCTTC.

This clone appeared a few times. V gene TRBV25-1 combines with J gene TRBJ2-1; 7 nucleotides line up with TRBD2. J lost 2 bases, V lost 5 bases, and 6 bases had no gene match. CDR1 and CDR2 (germline): MGHDK, SYGVNS. CDR3 length: 15 amino acids. The CDR3: CASSPTGGAYNEQFF. Written as DNA, the CDR3 is TGTGCCAGCAGTCCGACGGGGGGTGCCTACAATGAGCAGTTCTTC.

The table lists this clone with a count of one. This chain joins TRBV11-2 and TRBJ1-1, with D possibly TRBD1 on 5 matching bases. Per germline, CDR1 SGHAT and CDR2 FQNNGV. This CDR3 spans 14 amino acids. Trimming shortened V by 1 base and J by 0 bases, and 6 bases separated the two germline ends. CDR3 protein: CASSLGGLNTEAFF. In DNA, the CDR3 is TGTGCCAGCAGCTTAGGGGGCTTGAACACTGAAGCTTTCTTT.

This clone occurred a few times. J is TRBJ2-2 and V is TRBV7-7; a possible D gene is TRBD2 (5 bases). Per the germline V gene, CDR1 is SSHAT and CDR2 is FNYEAQ (reference sequence). The CDR3 loop spans 14 amino acids. V lost 5 bases, J lost 8 bases, and 15 bases lay in between. The CDR3 DNA is TGTGCCAGCAGCCCGAGGGCCGACCTTGGGGAGCTGTTTTTT. This sequence encodes CASSPRADLGELFF.

This chain uses TRBV7-8 with TRBJ2-7, with D hard to call. From germline, CDR1 is SGHVS and CDR2 FQNEAQ. The CDR3 runs to 15 residues. V dropped 5 bases and J dropped 2 bases, with 16 bases sitting between them. The CDR3 protein is CASSPYRSPTYEQYV. In nucleotides, the CDR3 is TGTGCCAGCAGCCCCTACAGATCACCTACCTACGAGCAGTACGTC.

V is TRBV9 and J is TRBJ2-1, with D maybe TRBD2 (6 bases). The CDR3 is 15 amino acids. Germline loops: CDR1 SGDLS, CDR2 YYNGEE. V was cut by 4 bases and J by 7 bases, with 18 bases left in between. The CDR3 coding sequence is TGTGCCAGCAGCCCGGGGCTAGCGTCCTCTAATGAGCAGTTCTTC. Protein product: CASSPGLASSNEQFF.

This CDR3 reads CASRSEVGFYSGANVLTF. CDR3 DNA: TGTGCCAGTAGATCCGAAGTGGGCTTTTACTCTGGGGCCAACGTCCTGACTTTC. The rearrangement joins TRBV19 to TRBJ2-6; no clear D gene. CDR1 is LNHDA and CDR2 is SQIVND in the germline V gene (reference sequence). V lost 6 bases to trimming and J lost 0 bases, with 18 bases between them. The CDR3 is made up of 18 amino acids.